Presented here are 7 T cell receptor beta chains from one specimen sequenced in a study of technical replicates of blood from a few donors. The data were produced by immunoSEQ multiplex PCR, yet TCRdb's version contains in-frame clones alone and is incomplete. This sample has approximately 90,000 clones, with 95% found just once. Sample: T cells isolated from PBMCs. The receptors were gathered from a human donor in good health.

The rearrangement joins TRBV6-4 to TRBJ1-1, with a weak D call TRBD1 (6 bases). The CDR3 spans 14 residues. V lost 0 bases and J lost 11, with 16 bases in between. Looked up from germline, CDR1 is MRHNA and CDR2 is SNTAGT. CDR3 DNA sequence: TGTGCCAGCAGTGACTCAGGTTTGGGACACCCTGCTTTCTTT. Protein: CASSDSGLGHPAFF.

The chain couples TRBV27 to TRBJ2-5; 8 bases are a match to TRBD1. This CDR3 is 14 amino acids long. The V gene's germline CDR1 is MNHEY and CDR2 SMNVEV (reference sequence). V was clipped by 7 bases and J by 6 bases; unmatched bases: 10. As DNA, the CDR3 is TGTGCCAGCACTCCCCGGGGACAGGACCAGACCCAGTACTTC. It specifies CASTPRGQDQTQYF.

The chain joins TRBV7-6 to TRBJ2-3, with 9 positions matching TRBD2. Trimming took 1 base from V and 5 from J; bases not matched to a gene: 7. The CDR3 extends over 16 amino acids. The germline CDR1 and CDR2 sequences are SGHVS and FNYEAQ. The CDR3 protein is CASSLVASGDGDTQYF. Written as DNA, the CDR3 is TGTGCCAGCAGCTTAGTGGCTAGCGGGGACGGAGATACGCAGTATTTT.

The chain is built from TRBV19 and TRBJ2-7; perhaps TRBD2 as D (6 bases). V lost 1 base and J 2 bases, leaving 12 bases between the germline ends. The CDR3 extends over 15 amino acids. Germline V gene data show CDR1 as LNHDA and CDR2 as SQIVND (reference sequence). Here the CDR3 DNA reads TGTGCCAGTAGTATAGTTGCCGCGGGAACCTACGAGCAGTACTTC. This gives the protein CASSIVAAGTYEQYF.

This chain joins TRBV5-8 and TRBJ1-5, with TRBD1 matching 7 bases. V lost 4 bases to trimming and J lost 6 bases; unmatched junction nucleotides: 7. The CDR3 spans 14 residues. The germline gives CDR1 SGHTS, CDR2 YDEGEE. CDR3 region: CASSTTQGTQPQHF. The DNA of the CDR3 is TGTGCCAGCAGCACAACACAGGGGACTCAGCCCCAGCATTTT.

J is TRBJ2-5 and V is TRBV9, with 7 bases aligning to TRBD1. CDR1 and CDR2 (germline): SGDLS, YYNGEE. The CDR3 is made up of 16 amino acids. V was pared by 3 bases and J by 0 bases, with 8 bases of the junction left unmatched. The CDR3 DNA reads TGTGCCAGCAGCGCCTCAACCGACAGGGACCAAGAGACCCAGTACTTC. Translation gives CASSASTDRDQETQYF. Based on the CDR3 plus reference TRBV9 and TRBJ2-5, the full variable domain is DSGVTQTPKHLITATGQRVTLRCSPRSGDLSVYWYQQSLDQGLQFLIQYYNGEERAKGNILERFSAQQFPDLHSELNLSSLELGDSALYFCASSASTDRDQETQYFGPGTRLLVL.

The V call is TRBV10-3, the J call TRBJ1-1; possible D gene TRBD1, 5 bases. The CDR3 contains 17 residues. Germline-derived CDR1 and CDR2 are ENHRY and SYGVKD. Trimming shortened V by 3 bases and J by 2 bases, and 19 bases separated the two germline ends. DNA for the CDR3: TGTGCCATCAGTGAATCCTTTGGGGGAGGGTCAAACACTGAAGCTTTCTTT. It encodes CAISESFGGGSNTEAFF.